This T cell receptor beta chain was captured in a study of blood T cell repertoires in COVID-19. The CDR3 runs to 14 residues. Germline values: CDR1 LNHNV, CDR2 YYDKDF (reference sequence). V gave up 0 bases and J gave up 2 bases, with 7 bases separating them. Study processing details: Nucleated cell counts were estimated from reference gene primer amplification. Produced via immunoSEQ multiplex PCR; TCRdb's table is partial and in-frame only. That table furnishes V, J and clone size, whereas the DNA furnished D and trimming. Among 250,000 to 350,000 clones, 70% to 90% were seen once, and the ten largest hold 9.5% to 15%.

This rearrangement joins TRBV15 to TRBJ2-5; D is uncertain. The receptor was derived from a woman aged 60-70 years with acute or convalescent COVID-19. Sequencing was carried out using peripheral blood. In DNA form, the CDR3 reads TGTGCCACCAGCAGAGAGGCACGTCAAGAGACCCAGTACTTC. Translation gives CATSREARQETQYF.